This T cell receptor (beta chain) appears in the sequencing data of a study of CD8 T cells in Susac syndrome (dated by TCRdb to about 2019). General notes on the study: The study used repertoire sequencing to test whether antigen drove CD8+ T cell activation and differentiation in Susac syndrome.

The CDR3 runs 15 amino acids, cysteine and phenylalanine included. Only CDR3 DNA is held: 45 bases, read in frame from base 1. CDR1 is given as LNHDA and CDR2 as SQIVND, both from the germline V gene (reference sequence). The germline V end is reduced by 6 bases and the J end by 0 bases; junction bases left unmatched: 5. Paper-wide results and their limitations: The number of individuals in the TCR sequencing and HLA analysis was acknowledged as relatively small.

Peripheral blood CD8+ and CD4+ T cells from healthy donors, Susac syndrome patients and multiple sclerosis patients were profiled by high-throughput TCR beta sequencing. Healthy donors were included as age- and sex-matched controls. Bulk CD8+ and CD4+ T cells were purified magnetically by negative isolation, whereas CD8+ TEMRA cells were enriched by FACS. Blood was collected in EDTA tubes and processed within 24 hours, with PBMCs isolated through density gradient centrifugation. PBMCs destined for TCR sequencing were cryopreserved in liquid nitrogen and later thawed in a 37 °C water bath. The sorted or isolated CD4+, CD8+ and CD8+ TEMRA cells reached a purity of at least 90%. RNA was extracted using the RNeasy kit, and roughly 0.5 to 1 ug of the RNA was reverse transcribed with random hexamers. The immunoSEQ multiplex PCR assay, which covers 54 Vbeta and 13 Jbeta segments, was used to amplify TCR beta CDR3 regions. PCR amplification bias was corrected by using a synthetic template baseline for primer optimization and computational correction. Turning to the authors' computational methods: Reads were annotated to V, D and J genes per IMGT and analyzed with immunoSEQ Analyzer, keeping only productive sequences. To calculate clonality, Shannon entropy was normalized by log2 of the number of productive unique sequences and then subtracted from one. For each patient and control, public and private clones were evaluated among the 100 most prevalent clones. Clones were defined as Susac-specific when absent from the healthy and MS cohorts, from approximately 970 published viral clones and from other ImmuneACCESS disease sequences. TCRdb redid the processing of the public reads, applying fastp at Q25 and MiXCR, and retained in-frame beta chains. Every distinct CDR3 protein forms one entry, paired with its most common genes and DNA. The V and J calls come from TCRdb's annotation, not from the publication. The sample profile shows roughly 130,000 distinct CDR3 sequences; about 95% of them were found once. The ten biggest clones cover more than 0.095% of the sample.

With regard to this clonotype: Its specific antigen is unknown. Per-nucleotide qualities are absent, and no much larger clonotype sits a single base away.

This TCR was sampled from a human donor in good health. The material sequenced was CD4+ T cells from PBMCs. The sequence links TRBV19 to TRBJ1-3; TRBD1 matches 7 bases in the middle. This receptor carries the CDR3 CASRTDRSSGNTIYF. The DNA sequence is TGTGCCAGTAGAACGGACAGGAGCTCTGGAAACACCATATATTTT.